This T cell receptor (beta chain) came from a study of OX40 agonist ivuxolimab in advanced cancers. Profiled with immunoSEQ multiplex PCR; TCRdb holds only in-frame clones, not every one. The data show 35,000 to 40,000 clones, approximately 79% seen once. Trimming removed 0 bases from V and 1 base from J; junction bases left unmatched: 5. Germline assignment: CDR1 SGHRS and CDR2 YFSETQ. This CDR3 is built from 17 residues. The chain carries TRBV5-1 and TRBJ2-7; 12 positions agree with TRBD2. This material consisted of CD4+ or CD8+ T cells sorted from blood, taken in a trial of the OX40 agonist ivuxolimab. The sequence was collected from an adult with an advanced solid tumor such as melanoma, head and neck, liver or kidney cancer. The CDR3 sequence: CASSLVPSGGASYEQYF. CDR3 nucleotide sequence: TGCGCCAGCAGCTTGGTCCCTAGCGGGGGGGCATCCTACGAGCAGTACTTC.